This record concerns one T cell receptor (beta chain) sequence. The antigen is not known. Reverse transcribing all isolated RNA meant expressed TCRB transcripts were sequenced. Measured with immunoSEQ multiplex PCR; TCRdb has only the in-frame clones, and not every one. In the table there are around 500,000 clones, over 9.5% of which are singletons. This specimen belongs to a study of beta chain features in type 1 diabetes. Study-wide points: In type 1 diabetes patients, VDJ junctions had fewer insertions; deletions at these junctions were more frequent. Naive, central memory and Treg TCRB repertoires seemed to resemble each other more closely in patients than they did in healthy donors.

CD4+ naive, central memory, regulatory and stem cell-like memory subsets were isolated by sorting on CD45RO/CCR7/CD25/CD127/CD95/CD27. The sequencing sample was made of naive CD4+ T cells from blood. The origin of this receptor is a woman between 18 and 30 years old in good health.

CDR3: CASSATRPRRTGELFF. CDR3 coding DNA: TGTGCCAGCAGCGCTACGCGCCCCAGGCGGACCGGGGAGCTGTTTTTT. The V call is TRBV7-2, the J call TRBJ2-2; D remains ambiguous. The CDR3 is 16 amino acids. Germline assignment: CDR1 SGHTA and CDR2 FQGNSA. Trimming pared 5 bases from V and 5 bases from J, leaving 18 bases between. Drawing the rest from reference TRBV7-2 and TRBJ2-2, the complete variable domain is GAGVSQSPSNKVTEKGKDVELRCDPISGHTALYWYRQSLGQGLEFLIYFQGNSAPDKSGLPSDRFSAERTGGSVSTLTIQRTQQEDSAVYLCASSATRPRRTGELFFGEGSRLTVL.